This T cell receptor beta chain was obtained from a study of blood T cell repertoires in COVID-19. Study background: Material from acute and convalescent COVID-19 was sourced from the United States, Italy and Spain. T cells, B-cell-depleted T cells, or PBMCs provided the cDNA or gDNA that served as material.

The authors' processing: Amplification of reference gene primers provided the estimated nucleated cell counts. Sequencing used immunoSEQ multiplex PCR; TCRdb keeps in-frame clones, though not all of them. The DNA gave D and trimming, while V, J and clone size come from that table. The sample includes about 190,000 clones, around 85% seen only once; the top ten take approximately 1%. Losses at the gene ends were 5 bases for V and 5 bases for J; bases not matched to a gene: 5. CDR1 is LNHDA and CDR2 is SQIVND in the germline V gene (reference sequence). The CDR3 totals 16 residues. The sequencing input was peripheral blood. The sequence was obtained from a man between 25 and 39 years old with acute or convalescent COVID-19. V is TRBV19 and J is TRBJ2-2, with 13 bases fitting TRBD2. The CDR3 sequence: CASSRRTSGSTGELFF. The CDR3 nucleotides are TGTGCCAGTAGTCGTCGGACTAGCGGGAGTACCGGGGAGCTGTTTTTT.